This TCR beta chain was found in a study of blood T cell repertoires in COVID-19. The CDR3 covers 14 residues. Germline CDR1 is GTSNPN and CDR2 is SVGIG (reference sequence). V lost 2 bases and J 0 bases, leaving 10 bases between the germline ends. The assay was immunoSEQ multiplex PCR, and TCRdb's table has in-frame clones only and misses some. The sample includes around 260,000 clones, over 75% of them seen just once. The chain couples TRBV30 to TRBJ1-1; D is perhaps TRBD1 (5 bases). The TCR sequence derives from a human donor in a cohort sampled during active COVID-19. The material sequenced was peripheral blood. The CDR3 sequence: CAWSTEGMNTEAFF. The CDR3 coding sequence is TGTGCCTGGAGTACGGAGGGGATGAACACTGAAGCTTTCTTT.